Below, 23 T cell receptor beta chains from the same sample are listed, as sequenced in a study of CD8+ T cells in alopecia areata (dated by TCRdb to the late 2010s). This specimen's time point label, per the study, means: 24 weeks on oral tofacitinib. Reading the label with the study, this specimen's treatment or condition is: oral pan-JAK inhibitor, 5-10 mg twice daily. The library was produced with the immunoSEQ multiplex PCR assay. RNA was extracted from all samples and reverse transcribed into cDNA as template for TCR sequencing. TCRdb took this table from immuneACCESS and kept in-frame rearrangements with V and J called. Such tables lack part of the clones; where checked against another copy, unresolved V genes explain under half of the gap, and the rest is unexplained. The sample table holds approximately 280,000 clones, of which 55% to 70% were seen once. The ten largest clones represent roughly 1.8% of the sample.

The sample here was CD4+ T cells sorted from blood, taken at week 24, from a patient treated with tofacitinib. The receptors derive from a human donor with alopecia areata.

This clone was detected only a few times. J is TRBJ2-7 and V is TRBV29-1; possible D gene TRBD1, 6 bases. This CDR3 has 12 amino acids. The germline CDR1 and CDR2 sequences are SQVTM and ANQGSEA. V dropped 3 bases and J dropped 0 bases, with 6 bases sitting between them. In DNA form, the CDR3 reads TGCAGCGTTGAGGACAGCTCCTACGAGCAGTACTTC. This sequence encodes CSVEDSSYEQYF.

The V gene is TRBV30, the J gene TRBJ1-2; no firm D call. Trimming left V 2 bases short and J 10 bases short, with 20 bases between. The CDR3 is 14 amino acids. CDR1 and CDR2 from the germline V gene are GTSNPN and SVGIG (reference sequence). CDR3 region: CAWSPLGRETLYTF. The CDR3 region has the DNA TGTGCCTGGAGTCCGCTTGGGAGGGAGACCCTCTACACCTTC.

The chain is built from TRBV5-4 and TRBJ2-3; no firm D call. The CDR3 contains 13 residues. Germline assignment: CDR1 SGHNT and CDR2 YYREEE (reference sequence). Trimming took off 4 bases at V and 5 bases at J, with 11 bases between the two ends. CDR3 residues: CASSTYNIDTQYF. DNA for the CDR3: TGTGCCAGCAGCACCTACAACATAGATACGCAGTATTTT.

There are a few counts of this clone. The chain has TRBV5-6 and TRBJ1-2; the match to TRBD1 covers 7 bases. V dropped 4 bases and J dropped 5; count of bases not matched to a gene: 8. The CDR3 consists of 14 residues. Germline assignment: CDR1 SGHDT and CDR2 YYEEEE. CDR3 coding DNA: TGTGCCAGCAGCCCCCAGGGGGAGAGGTATGGCTACACCTTC. Amino acids: CASSPQGERYGYTF.

This clone was recorded once. The V gene is TRBV15, the J gene TRBJ1-2; D may be TRBD1 (6 bases). The ends were cut back, 5 bases at V and 3 bases at J, with 16 bases in the middle. The V gene's germline CDR1 is LNHNV and CDR2 YYDKDF (reference sequence). The CDR3 spans 15 residues. As DNA, the CDR3 is TGTGCCACCAGCGCCCGTTCGGGGGCGGACTATGGCTACACCTTC. Translated, it gives CATSARSGADYGYTF.

This rearrangement joins TRBV4-1 to TRBJ2-7, with D possibly being TRBD1 (5 bases). This CDR3 contains 16 residues. In germline, CDR1 is MGHRA, CDR2 YSYEKL. V was trimmed by 0 bases and J by 4 bases, leaving 16 bases between them. The CDR3: CASSQDPAGKGYEQYF. The CDR3 nucleotides are TGCGCCAGCAGCCAAGATCCCGCAGGGAAGGGGTACGAGCAGTACTTC.

The rearrangement joins TRBV4-1 to TRBJ1-5; D gene ambiguous. The germline CDR1 and CDR2 sequences are MGHRA and YSYEKL. V lost 1 base and J lost 0, with 4 bases in between. The CDR3 spans 14 residues. CDR3 DNA: TGCGCCAGCAGCCAAGGTGATAGCAATCAGCCCCAGCATTTT. This translates into CASSQGDSNQPQHF.

This clone has only one observation. The chain uses TRBV5-1 and TRBJ2-1; a weak D match, TRBD1 (6 bases). CDR3 length: 15 residues. V was shortened by 0 bases and J by 1 base, with 8 bases between the two germline ends. The V gene's germline CDR1 is SGHRS and CDR2 YFSETQ. DNA for the CDR3: TGCGCCAGCAGCTTGGAAGGACAGTCCTACAATGAGCAGTTCTTC. It encodes CASSLEGQSYNEQFF.

V gene TRBV9 combines with J gene TRBJ1-3; perhaps TRBD1 as D (5 bases). V was trimmed by 6 bases and J by 2 bases, leaving 6 bases between them. The length of the CDR3 is 12 residues. The germline gives CDR1 SGDLS, CDR2 YYNGEE. This CDR3 is CASKGAGNTIYF. The CDR3 DNA sequence: TGTGCCAGCAAAGGGGCTGGAAACACCATATATTTT.

This clone was counted only a few times. The rearrangement uses TRBV7-2 and TRBJ2-5, with D perhaps TRBD1 or TRBD2 (6 bases each). This CDR3 has 16 amino acids. Germline lookup yields CDR1 SGHTA and CDR2 FQGNSA. V dropped 6 bases and J dropped 1 base, with 18 bases sitting between them. CDR3 nucleotide sequence: TGTGCCAGCAGTCCAAAAACGGGGGCGACCCAAGAGACCCAGTACTTC. Translating gives CASSPKTGATQETQYF.

The genes are TRBV29-1 and TRBJ1-2; D is undetermined. The ends were cut back, 1 base at V and 4 bases at J, with 4 bases in the middle. In germline, CDR1 is SQVTM, CDR2 ANQGSEA. The CDR3 covers 11 residues. The chain's CDR3 is CSVEVGYGYTF. The CDR3 coding sequence is TGCAGCGTTGAAGTCGGCTATGGCTACACCTTC.

The genes are TRBV5-1 and TRBJ1-1; D gene uncertain. Trimming took 3 bases from V and 0 from J, leaving 6 bases between them. In germline, CDR1 is SGHRS, CDR2 YFSETQ. The CDR3 extends over 13 amino acids. The CDR3 DNA is TGCGCCAGCAGCTCCTGGATGAACACTGAAGCTTTCTTT. It codes for CASSSWMNTEAFF.

This sequence joins TRBV10-3 and TRBJ2-5, with TRBD2 identical over 13 bases. J was trimmed by 1 base and V by 6 bases; bases with no gene match: 8. The CDR3 consists of 17 residues. The V gene's germline CDR1 is ENHRY and CDR2 SYGVKD. The CDR3 loop reads CAISRTGLAGSQETQYF. For the CDR3, the DNA is TGTGCCATCAGCCGAACGGGACTAGCGGGGAGCCAAGAGACCCAGTACTTC.

The CDR3: CASSIRRGELFF. CDR3 DNA sequence: TGTGCCAGTAGTATTCGGCGAGGGGAGCTGTTTTTT. The chain uses TRBV19 and TRBJ2-2; D is uncertain. Germline CDR1 is LNHDA and CDR2 is SQIVND (reference sequence). This CDR3 comprises 12 residues. V was cut by 3 bases and J by 8 bases, with 7 bases left in between.

V usage is TRBV7-6 and J usage is TRBJ1-5; 8 nucleotides align to TRBD1. CDR1 is SGHVS and CDR2 is FNYEAQ in the germline V gene. The CDR3 loop spans 15 amino acids. V shed 5 bases and J 3 bases; nucleotides not matched to a gene: 6. The CDR3 DNA sequence: TGTGCCAGCAGCCCGGGACAGGCCGACAATCAGCCCCAGCATTTT. This codes for CASSPGQADNQPQHF.

J is TRBJ1-6 and V is TRBV30; weak D call: TRBD1 (6 bases). Germline V gene lookup returns CDR1 GTSNPN and CDR2 SVGIG (reference sequence). V was shortened by 2 bases and J by 6 bases, with 8 bases between the two germline ends. CDR3 size: 13 residues. The CDR3 nucleotides read TGTGCCTGGAGTCGACAGGCTAATTCACCCCTCCACTTT. Its translation: CAWSRQANSPLHF.

This clone came up many times. This rearrangement joins TRBV4-2 to TRBJ1-2, with a weak D call TRBD1 (6 bases). The germline V and J ends were trimmed by 4 bases and 8 bases, with 26 bases remaining between them. CDR1 is LGHNA, CDR2 YNFKEQ, per germline. The CDR3 runs 17 residues. CDR3 DNA sequence: TGTGCCAGCAGCCCCAACACCGGGACACCTGGGCCCGCGGGCTACACCTTC. It is translated as CASSPNTGTPGPAGYTF.

As to this clone: At one boundary the junction diverges from the germline segment, which might be a read error. The chain has TRBV25-1 and TRBJ1-2, with TRBD1 identical over 7 bases. CDR1 MGHDK and CDR2 SYGVNS come from the germline V gene. This CDR3 comprises 11 residues. CDR3 protein: CASSQGVRLSF. CDR3 sequence (DNA): TGTGCCAGCAGCCAGGGGGTTCGCCTCTCCTTC.

This clone was seen a handful of times. The chain employs TRBV10-3 and TRBJ2-1, with D unresolved. The germline V gene has CDR1 ENHRY and CDR2 SYGVKD. V gave up 4 bases and J gave up 5 bases, with 3 bases separating them. The CDR3 is made up of 11 amino acids. The CDR3, as DNA: TGTGCCATCAGTGTTGACAATGAGCAGTTCTTC. Translation: CAISVDNEQFF.

The chain carries TRBV4-2 and TRBJ2-3, with D perhaps TRBD1 or TRBD2 (5 bases each). V shed 1 base and J shed 6 bases, with 8 bases lying between them. The CDR3 has 13 residues. The germline CDR1 and CDR2 sequences are LGHNA and YNFKEQ. CDR3 sequence reads: CASSQVWGDTQYF. The CDR3 nucleotides read TGTGCCAGCAGCCAAGTTTGGGGGGATACGCAGTATTTT.

The table lists this clone with a few counts. The chain recombines TRBV7-9 with TRBJ1-5; TRBD1 is a possible D gene (6 bases). This CDR3 has 15 residues. V shed 1 base and J shed 0 bases, with 7 bases lying between them. Germline loops: CDR1 SEHNR, CDR2 FQNEAQ (reference sequence). The CDR3 protein is CASSLVGGSNQPQHF. CDR3 DNA: TGTGCCAGCAGCTTAGTAGGGGGTAGCAATCAGCCCCAGCATTTT.

J is TRBJ2-2 and V is TRBV7-8, with TRBD2 matching 10 bases. V lost 3 bases, J lost 4 bases, and 8 bases stayed unmatched. Germline CDR1 reads SGHVS; CDR2 reads FQNEAQ. This CDR3 has 17 amino acids. DNA for the CDR3: TGTGCCAGCAGCTTGACCCGACTAGCGGGCGCCACCGGGGAGCTGTTTTTT. This gives the protein CASSLTRLAGATGELFF.

The gene calls are TRBV29-1 and TRBJ2-1, with 9 bases identical to TRBD1. CDR1 is SQVTM and CDR2 is ANQGSEA in the germline V gene. J lost 4 bases, V lost 3 bases, and 7 bases had no gene match. This CDR3 is built from 15 residues. The CDR3 sequence: CSVDSGQGLYNEQFF. Here the CDR3 DNA reads TGCAGCGTTGACTCGGGACAGGGACTATACAATGAGCAGTTCTTC.